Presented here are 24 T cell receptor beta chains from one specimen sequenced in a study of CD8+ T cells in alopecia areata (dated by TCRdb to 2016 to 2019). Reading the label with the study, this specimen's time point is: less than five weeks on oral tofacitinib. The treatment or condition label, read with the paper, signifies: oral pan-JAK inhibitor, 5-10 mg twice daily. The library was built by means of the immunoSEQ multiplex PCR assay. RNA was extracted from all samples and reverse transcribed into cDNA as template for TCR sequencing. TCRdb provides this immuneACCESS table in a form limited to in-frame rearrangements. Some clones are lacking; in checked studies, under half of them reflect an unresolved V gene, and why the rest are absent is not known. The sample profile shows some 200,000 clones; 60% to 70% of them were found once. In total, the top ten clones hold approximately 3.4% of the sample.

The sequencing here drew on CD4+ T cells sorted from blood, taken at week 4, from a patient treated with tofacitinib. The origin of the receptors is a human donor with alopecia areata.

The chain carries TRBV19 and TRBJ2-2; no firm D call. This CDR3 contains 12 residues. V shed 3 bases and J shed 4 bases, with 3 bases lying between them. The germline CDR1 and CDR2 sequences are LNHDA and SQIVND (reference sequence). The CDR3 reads CASSIGTGELFF. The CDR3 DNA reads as TGTGCCAGTAGTATCGGCACCGGGGAGCTGTTTTTT.

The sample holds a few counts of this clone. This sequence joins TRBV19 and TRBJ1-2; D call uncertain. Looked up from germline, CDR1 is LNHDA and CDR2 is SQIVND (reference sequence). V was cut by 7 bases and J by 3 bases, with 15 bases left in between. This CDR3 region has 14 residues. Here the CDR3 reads CASTPDPVYYGYTF. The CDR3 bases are TGTGCCAGTACACCCGATCCAGTCTACTATGGCTACACCTTC.

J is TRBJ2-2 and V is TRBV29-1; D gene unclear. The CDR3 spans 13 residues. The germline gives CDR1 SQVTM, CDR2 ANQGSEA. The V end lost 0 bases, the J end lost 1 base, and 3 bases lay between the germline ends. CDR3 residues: CSVEEENTGELFF. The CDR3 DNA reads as TGCAGCGTTGAAGAGGAGAACACCGGGGAGCTGTTTTTT.

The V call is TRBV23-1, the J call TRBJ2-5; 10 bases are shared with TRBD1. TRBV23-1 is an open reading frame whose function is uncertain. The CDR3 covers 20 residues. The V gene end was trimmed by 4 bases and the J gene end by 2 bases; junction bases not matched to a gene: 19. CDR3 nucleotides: TGCGCCAGCAGTCCACTCGACAGGGGGCTCGAAGAGGAAGGACAAGAGACCCAGTACTTC. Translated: CASSPLDRGLEEEGQETQYF.

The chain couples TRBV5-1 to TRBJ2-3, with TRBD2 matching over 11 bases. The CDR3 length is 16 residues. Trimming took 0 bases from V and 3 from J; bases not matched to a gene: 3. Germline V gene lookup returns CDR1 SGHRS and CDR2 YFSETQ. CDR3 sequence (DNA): TGCGCCAGCAGCTTGGAGTCTAGCGGGGGGACAGATACGCAGTATTTT. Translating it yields CASSLESSGGTDTQYF. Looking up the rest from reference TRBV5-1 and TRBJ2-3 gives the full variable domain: KAGVTQTPRYLIKTRGQQVTLSCSPISGHRSVSWYQQTPGQGLQFLFEYFSETQRNKGNFPGRFSGRQFSNSRSEMNVSTLELGDSALYLCASSLESSGGTDTQYFGPGTRLTVL.

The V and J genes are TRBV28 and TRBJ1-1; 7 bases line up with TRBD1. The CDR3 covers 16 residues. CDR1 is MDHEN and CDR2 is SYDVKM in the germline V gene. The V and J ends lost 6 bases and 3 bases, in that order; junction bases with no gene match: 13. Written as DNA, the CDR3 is TGTGCCAGCAGACAGGGAAGGGGGCGGTCGGACACTGAAGCTTTCTTT. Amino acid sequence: CASRQGRGRSDTEAFF.

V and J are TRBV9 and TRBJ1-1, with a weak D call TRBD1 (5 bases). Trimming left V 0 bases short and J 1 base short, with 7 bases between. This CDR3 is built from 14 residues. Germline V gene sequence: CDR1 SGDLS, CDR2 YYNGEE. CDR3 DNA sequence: TGTGCCAGCAGCGTAGTAACAGGGAACACTGAAGCTTTCTTT. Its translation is CASSVVTGNTEAFF.

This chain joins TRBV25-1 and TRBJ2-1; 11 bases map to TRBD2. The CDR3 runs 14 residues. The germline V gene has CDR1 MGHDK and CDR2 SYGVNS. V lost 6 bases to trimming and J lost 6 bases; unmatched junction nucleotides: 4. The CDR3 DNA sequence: TGTGCCAGCAGCAGTAGCGGGGGGGGCAATGAGCAGTTCTTC. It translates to CASSSSGGGNEQFF.

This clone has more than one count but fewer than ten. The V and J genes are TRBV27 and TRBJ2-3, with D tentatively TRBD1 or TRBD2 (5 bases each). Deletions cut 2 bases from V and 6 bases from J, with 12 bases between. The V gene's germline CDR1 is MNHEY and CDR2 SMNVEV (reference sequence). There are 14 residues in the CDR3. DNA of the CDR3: TGTGCCAGCAGTTTAAGGGACGGCGCCGATACGCAGTATTTT. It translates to CASSLRDGADTQYF.

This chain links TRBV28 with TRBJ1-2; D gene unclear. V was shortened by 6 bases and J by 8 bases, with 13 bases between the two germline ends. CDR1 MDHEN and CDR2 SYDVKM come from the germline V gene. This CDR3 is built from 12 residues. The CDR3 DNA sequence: TGTGCCAGCAGAGTAACCGAGAAGGGCTACACCTTC. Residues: CASRVTEKGYTF.

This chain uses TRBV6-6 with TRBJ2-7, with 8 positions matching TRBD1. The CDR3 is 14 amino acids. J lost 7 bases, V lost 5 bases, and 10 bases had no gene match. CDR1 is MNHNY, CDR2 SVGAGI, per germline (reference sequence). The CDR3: CASSPGGIRREQYF. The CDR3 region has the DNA TGTGCCAGCAGTCCAGGGGGCATAAGGAGAGAGCAGTACTTC.

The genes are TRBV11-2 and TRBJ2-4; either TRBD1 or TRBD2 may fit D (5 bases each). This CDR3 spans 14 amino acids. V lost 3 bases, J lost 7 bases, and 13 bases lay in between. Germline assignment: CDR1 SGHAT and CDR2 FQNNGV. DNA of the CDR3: TGTGCCAGCAGCTTTACTGGCCGGGACAACATTCAGTACTTC. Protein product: CASSFTGRDNIQYF.

In DNA form, the CDR3 reads TGCGCCAGCAGCTTGAGAATGACCGGGACAGGGGGCGACGAGCAGTACTTC. Its translation is CASSLRMTGTGGDEQYF. The rearrangement uses TRBV5-1 and TRBJ2-7; 12 nucleotides agree with TRBD1. The V segment lost 1 base and the J segment 5 bases; nucleotides outside the gene matches: 10. The CDR3 runs to 17 residues. CDR1 and CDR2 (germline): SGHRS, YFSETQ.

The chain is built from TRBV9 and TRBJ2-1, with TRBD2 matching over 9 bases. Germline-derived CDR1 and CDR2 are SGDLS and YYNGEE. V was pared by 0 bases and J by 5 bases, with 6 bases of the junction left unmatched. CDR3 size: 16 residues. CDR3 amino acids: CASSVEKGLAHNEQFF. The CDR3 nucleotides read TGTGCCAGCAGCGTAGAAAAGGGACTAGCCCACAATGAGCAGTTCTTC.

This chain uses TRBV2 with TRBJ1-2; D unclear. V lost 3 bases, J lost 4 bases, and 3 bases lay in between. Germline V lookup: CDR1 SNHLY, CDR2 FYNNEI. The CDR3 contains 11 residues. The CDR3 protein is CASSEVYGYTF. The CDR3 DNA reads TGTGCCAGCAGTGAGGTCTATGGCTACACCTTC.

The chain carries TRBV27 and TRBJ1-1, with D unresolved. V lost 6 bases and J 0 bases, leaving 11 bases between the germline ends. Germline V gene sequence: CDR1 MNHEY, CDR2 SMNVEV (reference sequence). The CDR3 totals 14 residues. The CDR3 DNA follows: TGTGCCAGCAGCCAGAGAAGAATGAACACTGAAGCTTTCTTT. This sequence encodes CASSQRRMNTEAFF.

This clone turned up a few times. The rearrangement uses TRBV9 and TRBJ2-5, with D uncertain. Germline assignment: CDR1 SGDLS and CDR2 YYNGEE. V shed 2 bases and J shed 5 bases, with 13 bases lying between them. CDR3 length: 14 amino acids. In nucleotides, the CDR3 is TGTGCCAGCAGCGTTTCCCCCGTCGGGGAGACCCAGTACTTC. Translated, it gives CASSVSPVGETQYF.

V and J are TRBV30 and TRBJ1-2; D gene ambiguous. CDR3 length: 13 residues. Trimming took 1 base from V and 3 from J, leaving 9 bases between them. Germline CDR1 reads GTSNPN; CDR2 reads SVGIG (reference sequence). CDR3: CAWSGKPDYGYTF. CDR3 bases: TGTGCCTGGAGTGGTAAGCCGGACTATGGCTACACCTTC.

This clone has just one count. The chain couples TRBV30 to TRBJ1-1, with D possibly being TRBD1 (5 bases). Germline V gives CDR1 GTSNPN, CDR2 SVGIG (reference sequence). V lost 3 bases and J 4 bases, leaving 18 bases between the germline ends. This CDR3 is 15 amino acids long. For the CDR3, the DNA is TGTGCCTGGAGCACGGTACGACAGAGAACCACTGAAGCTTTCTTT. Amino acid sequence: CAWSTVRQRTTEAFF.

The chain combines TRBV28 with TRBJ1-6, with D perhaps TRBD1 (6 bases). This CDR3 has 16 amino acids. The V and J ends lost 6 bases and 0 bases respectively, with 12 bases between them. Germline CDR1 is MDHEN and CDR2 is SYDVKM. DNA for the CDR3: TGTGCCAGCAGCAACCTCAGGGGCTCCTATAATTCACCCCTCCACTTT. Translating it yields CASSNLRGSYNSPLHF.

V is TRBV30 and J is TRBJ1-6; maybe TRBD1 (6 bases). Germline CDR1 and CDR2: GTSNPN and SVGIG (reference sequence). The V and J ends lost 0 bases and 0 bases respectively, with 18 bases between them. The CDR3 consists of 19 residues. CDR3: CAWSVRRGQTNSYNSPLHF. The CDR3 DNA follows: TGTGCCTGGAGTGTCCGTCGGGGACAAACCAACTCCTATAATTCACCCCTCCACTTT.

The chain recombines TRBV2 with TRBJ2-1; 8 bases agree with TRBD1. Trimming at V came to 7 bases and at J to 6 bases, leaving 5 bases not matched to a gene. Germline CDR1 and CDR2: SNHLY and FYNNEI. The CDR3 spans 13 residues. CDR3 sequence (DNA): TGTGCCAGCACTACCGACAGGGGCAATGAGCAGTTCTTC. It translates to CASTTDRGNEQFF.

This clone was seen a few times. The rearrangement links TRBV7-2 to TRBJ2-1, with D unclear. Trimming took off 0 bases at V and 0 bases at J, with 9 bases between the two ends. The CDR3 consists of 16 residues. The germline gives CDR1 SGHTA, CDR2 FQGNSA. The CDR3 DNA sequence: TGTGCCAGCAGCTTAGCAGGCTCGAGCTCCTACAATGAGCAGTTCTTC. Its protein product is CASSLAGSSSYNEQFF.

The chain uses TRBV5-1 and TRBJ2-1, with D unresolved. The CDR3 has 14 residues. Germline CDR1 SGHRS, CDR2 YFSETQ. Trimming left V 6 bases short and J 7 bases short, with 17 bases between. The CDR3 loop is CASTYEAGRNEQFF. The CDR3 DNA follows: TGCGCCAGCACGTATGAGGCCGGGCGTAATGAGCAGTTCTTC.